These 31 T cell receptor beta chains were all obtained from the same sample, sequenced in a study of shared clonotypes between healthy human individuals. It was CD45RO-negative cells, positively selected for CCR7, that made up naive CD8 cells, with terminally differentiated effector memory CD45RA+ cells excluded. Sequenced by immunoSEQ multiplex PCR; TCRdb stores in-frame clones only, minus some. The sample has some 1,900,000 clones; approximately 95% are singletons. The sequenced sample consisted of naive CD8+ T cells sorted from blood. The receptors stem from a man aged 18 to 30 in good health.

The chain carries TRBV7-6 and TRBJ2-2, with D unclear. Germline CDR1 is SGHVS and CDR2 is FNYEAQ. V lost 5 bases and J lost 6, with 10 bases in between. The CDR3 has 13 amino acids. Written as DNA, the CDR3 is TGTGCCAGCAGCCCAGAGGTGTCCGGGGAGCTGTTTTTT. It encodes CASSPEVSGELFF.

The rearrangement links TRBV28 to TRBJ1-3; 7 nucleotides match TRBD1. The CDR3 has 14 amino acids. The V gene's germline CDR1 is MDHEN and CDR2 SYDVKM. Trimming took 7 bases from V and 2 from J; bases not matched to a gene: 5. The CDR3 protein is CASTRQGTGNTIYF. The CDR3 DNA is TGTGCCAGCACTAGACAGGGTACTGGAAACACCATATATTTT.

With regard to this clone: The sample contains more than one DNA sequence encoding this CDR3. V usage is TRBV29-1 and J usage is TRBJ1-1; D ambiguous. CDR3 size: 12 residues. The germline V and J ends were trimmed by 0 bases and 6 bases, with 8 bases remaining between them. Germline loops: CDR1 SQVTM, CDR2 ANQGSEA. The CDR3 DNA is TGCAGCGTTGAAGATCGTGGTCCTGAAGCTTTCTTT. It yields the protein CSVEDRGPEAFF.

The rearrangement uses TRBV4-3 and TRBJ2-6; D call uncertain. This CDR3 is built from 16 residues. Germline V gene lookup returns CDR1 LGHNA and CDR2 YSLEER. Trimming removed 0 bases at V and 0 bases at J, with 6 bases between. DNA for the CDR3: TGCGCCAGCAGCCAAGATTTGGCCTCTGGGGCCAACGTCCTGACTTTC. Translation: CASSQDLASGANVLTF.

The chain uses TRBV28 and TRBJ1-2; D call uncertain. Deletions cut 1 base from V and 10 bases from J, with 16 bases between. The CDR3 covers 14 residues. The germline V gene has CDR1 MDHEN and CDR2 SYDVKM. Here the CDR3 reads CASSLFLGKWDYTF. CDR3 DNA: TGTGCCAGCAGTTTATTTTTAGGGAAGTGGGACTACACCTTC.

The rearrangement uses TRBV6-5 and TRBJ1-4; no firm D call. Germline CDR1 and CDR2: MNHEY and SVGAGI. Trimming removed 2 bases from V and 0 bases from J, with 10 bases in between. The CDR3 loop spans 16 amino acids. DNA of the CDR3: TGTGCCAGCAGTTACAACGTCGCCACAACTAATGAAAAACTGTTTTTT. Translated: CASSYNVATTNEKLFF.

J is TRBJ2-7 and V is TRBV7-2; 12 bases fit TRBD2. Trimming cost V 3 bases and J 3 bases; bases outside gene matches: 6. The germline V gene encodes CDR1 SGHTA and CDR2 FQGNSA. The CDR3 runs 16 residues. The CDR3 DNA follows: TGTGCCAGCAGCTTTGAATGGACTAGCGGGATCTACGAGCAGTACTTC. This codes for CASSFEWTSGIYEQYF.

The chain recombines TRBV25-1 with TRBJ2-3, with a tentative D call TRBD2 (6 bases). The V gene's germline CDR1 is MGHDK and CDR2 SYGVNS. Trimming left V 7 bases short and J 5 bases short, with 13 bases between. The CDR3 consists of 13 residues. The CDR3 sequence is CASNTGEGDTQYF. In DNA form, the CDR3 reads TGTGCCAGCAACACGGGAGAGGGAGATACGCAGTATTTT.

V is TRBV10-2 and J is TRBJ1-2, with a possible D match to TRBD1 (5 bases). This CDR3 has 15 amino acids. Per the germline V gene, CDR1 is WSHSY and CDR2 is SAAADI. With 2 bases removed from V and 4 bases from J, the gap between germline ends came to 14 bases. The CDR3 DNA reads as TGCGCCAGCAGTGAGATCTTACAGGCTACCTATGGCTACACCTTC. Its protein product is CASSEILQATYGYTF.

The V call is TRBV6-5, the J call TRBJ1-2; the match to TRBD1 covers 7 bases. V lost 5 bases, J lost 8 bases, and 14 bases stayed unmatched. Germline CDR1 is MNHEY and CDR2 is SVGAGI. This CDR3 is built from 15 residues. The CDR3 spells CASSTGQALRKGYTF. DNA of the CDR3: TGTGCCAGCAGTACTGGACAGGCGTTGCGAAAAGGCTACACCTTC.

The J gene is TRBJ2-7, the V gene TRBV5-6; 10 bases agree with TRBD2. The CDR3 has 15 residues. The germline CDR1 and CDR2 sequences are SGHDT and YYEEEE. V shed 3 bases, J shed 2 bases, and the junction held 5 bases outside the gene matches. As DNA, the CDR3 is TGTGCCAGCAGCTCGCCACTAGCGGGGACCTACGAGCAGTACTTC. Translation: CASSSPLAGTYEQYF.

The chain joins TRBV7-9 to TRBJ1-2; D is unclear. V was shortened by 1 base and J by 8 bases, with 17 bases between the two germline ends. The CDR3 covers 15 residues. CDR1 and CDR2 (germline): SEHNR, FQNEAQ (reference sequence). CDR3 sequence: CASSLDTPLRWGYTF. The CDR3 coding sequence is TGTGCCAGCAGCTTAGATACACCTTTGAGATGGGGCTACACCTTC.

The genes are TRBV5-4 and TRBJ2-1, with TRBD2 as a possible D gene (5 bases). V lost 6 bases and J 2 bases, leaving 15 bases between the germline ends. CDR1 SGHNT and CDR2 YYREEE come from the germline V gene (reference sequence). This CDR3 comprises 15 residues. The CDR3 nucleotides read TGTGCCAGCACCTTTGACGGGGAAACCTACAATGAGCAGTTCTTC. Protein sequence: CASTFDGETYNEQFF.

The chain has TRBV5-1 and TRBJ2-7; possible D gene TRBD1, 6 bases. The length of the CDR3 is 15 residues. V was pared by 0 bases and J by 5 bases, with 15 bases between. Germline CDR1 reads SGHRS; CDR2 reads YFSETQ. The CDR3 is CASSLVGPGDNEQYF. Written as DNA, the CDR3 is TGCGCCAGCAGCTTGGTGGGTCCAGGGGACAACGAGCAGTACTTC.

This chain uses TRBV6-5 with TRBJ2-7; 7 bases match TRBD2. This CDR3 is 14 amino acids long. The germline V gene encodes CDR1 MNHEY and CDR2 SVGAGI. After removal of 2 bases from V and 3 bases from J, the junction contained 4 bases not matched to a gene. The CDR3 coding sequence is TGTGCCAGCAGTTACGGGACTATTGGCTACGAGCAGTACTTC. It is translated as CASSYGTIGYEQYF.

This chain uses TRBV7-9 with TRBJ2-1; D gene ambiguous. The germline V gene encodes CDR1 SEHNR and CDR2 FQNEAQ (reference sequence). Trimming left V 1 base short and J 3 bases short, with 10 bases between. The CDR3 contains 15 residues. The CDR3 is CASSLESGGYNEQFF. In DNA, the CDR3 is TGTGCCAGCAGCTTAGAATCCGGCGGCTACAATGAGCAGTTCTTC.

A single count supports this clone. The chain is built from TRBV6-6 and TRBJ2-7; D unclear. Between the trimmed V and J ends, which lost 5 bases and 5 bases, there was a span of 7 bases. The V gene's germline CDR1 is MNHNY and CDR2 SVGAGI (reference sequence). The CDR3 contains 11 residues. The CDR3 DNA reads TGTGCCAGCAGTCCCCTGAACGAGCAGTACTTC. Translation: CASSPLNEQYF.

The chain recombines TRBV4-2 with TRBJ2-7, with 7 bases aligning to TRBD2. Germline values: CDR1 LGHNA, CDR2 YNFKEQ. V was clipped by 0 bases and J by 5 bases; unmatched bases: 13. This CDR3 is 17 amino acids long. The CDR3 sequence is CASSQDPTAGETHEQYF. As DNA, the CDR3 is TGTGCCAGCAGCCAAGATCCCACTGCGGGAGAGACCCACGAGCAGTACTTC.

The chain employs TRBV4-1 and TRBJ2-1, with D perhaps TRBD1 or TRBD2 (6 bases each). This CDR3 contains 14 residues. V lost 11 bases to trimming and J lost 8 bases, with 22 bases between them. Germline-derived CDR1 and CDR2 are MGHRA and YSYEKL. CDR3 amino acids: CAAIEGEVLYEQFF. As DNA, the CDR3 is TGCGCCGCTATAGAGGGGGAGGTCTTATATGAGCAGTTCTTC.

This chain joins TRBV13 and TRBJ1-1; D call uncertain. This CDR3 region has 14 residues. Germline values: CDR1 PRHDT, CDR2 FYEKMQ (reference sequence). V was clipped by 0 bases and J by 0 bases, with 5 bases between them. CDR3 region: CASSLGRVNTEAFF. The DNA for the CDR3 is TGTGCCAGCAGCTTAGGCCGGGTGAACACTGAAGCTTTCTTT.

The genes are TRBV19 and TRBJ1-4, with a possible D match to TRBD1 (6 bases). The CDR3 runs 15 residues. Germline-derived CDR1 and CDR2 are LNHDA and SQIVND (reference sequence). Trimming left V 0 bases short and J 6 bases short, with 11 bases between. CDR3 in amino acids: CASSIEAGEDEKLFF. CDR3 nucleotides: TGTGCCAGTAGTATAGAGGCAGGGGAAGATGAAAAACTGTTTTTT. The full variable domain, with the rest looked up from reference TRBV19 and TRBJ1-4, is DGGITQSPKYLFRKEGQNVTLSCEQNLNHDAMYWYRQDPGQGLRLIYYSQIVNDFQKGDIAEGYSVSREKKESFPLTVTSAQKNPTAFYLCASSIEAGEDEKLFFGSGTQLSVL.

This chain uses TRBV7-2 with TRBJ2-1, with TRBD2 as a possible D gene (7 bases). Germline V lookup: CDR1 SGHTA, CDR2 FQGNSA. V lost 2 bases and J 1 base, leaving 21 bases between the germline ends. The length of the CDR3 is 19 residues. This CDR3 reads CASSLIAGAEESSYNEQFF. The CDR3 DNA sequence: TGTGCCAGCAGCTTAATCGCGGGGGCGGAGGAGTCTTCCTACAATGAGCAGTTCTTC.

The chain recombines TRBV5-6 with TRBJ2-7; TRBD2 matches at 14 bases. The germline V gene has CDR1 SGHDT and CDR2 YYEEEE. The CDR3 extends over 16 amino acids. V trimming: 2 bases; J trimming: 5 bases; junction bases outside the gene matches: 6. The CDR3 coding sequence is TGTGCCAGCAGCTTCGAGACTAGCGGGAGGGGCAACGAGCAGTACTTC. This sequence encodes CASSFETSGRGNEQYF.

The genes are TRBV6-5 and TRBJ1-1; tentatively, D is TRBD1 (6 bases). Trimming stripped 2 bases from V and 4 bases from J, with 14 bases between. The germline CDR1 and CDR2 sequences are MNHEY and SVGAGI. The CDR3 is made up of 15 amino acids. The CDR3 bases are TGTGCCAGCAGTTACCCCCGGCAGGGGATCACTGAAGCTTTCTTT. Amino acids: CASSYPRQGITEAFF.

The chain has TRBV9 and TRBJ1-1, with 7 nucleotides matching TRBD1. This CDR3 contains 14 residues. Trimming took 4 bases from V and 1 from J; bases not matched to a gene: 4. CDR1 SGDLS and CDR2 YYNGEE come from the germline V gene. The CDR3 DNA reads as TGTGCCAGCAGCCGAACAGGGGAGAACACTGAAGCTTTCTTT. Residues: CASSRTGENTEAFF.

The chain links TRBV6-1 to TRBJ1-5; D not certain. Germline V gives CDR1 MNHNS, CDR2 SASEGT. The V gene lost 4 bases and the J gene lost 7 bases, with 14 bases spanning the gap. The CDR3 is 14 residues long. CDR3 bases: TGTGCCAGCAGTGGATTGGGTTTGGGCCAGCCCCAGCATTTT. As protein: CASSGLGLGQPQHF.

V is TRBV7-6 and J is TRBJ2-7, with no clear D. Germline-derived CDR1 and CDR2 are SGHVS and FNYEAQ. The CDR3 extends over 12 amino acids. V lost 3 bases and J 7 bases, leaving 10 bases between the germline ends. CDR3 sequence: CASSFGGEEQYF. The DNA of the CDR3 is TGTGCCAGCAGCTTTGGCGGAGAGGAGCAGTACTTC.

A remark on this clone: At the DNA level, this CDR3 is encoded by other sequences in the same sample as well. The V gene is TRBV6-5, the J gene TRBJ1-1; the D is unclear. In germline, CDR1 is MNHEY, CDR2 SVGAGI. This CDR3 comprises 12 residues. Trimming cost V 5 bases and J 1 base, with 5 bases left between them. The CDR3 here is CASSPGNTEAFF. DNA for the CDR3: TGTGCCAGCAGTCCCGGGAACACTGAAGCTTTCTTT.

The chain has TRBV19 and TRBJ2-3; a possible D gene is TRBD2 (6 bases). The CDR3 is made up of 16 amino acids. The V and J ends lost 1 base and 2 bases respectively, with 13 bases between them. Germline V CDR1 and CDR2: LNHDA, SQIVND (reference sequence). The DNA of the CDR3 is TGTGCCAGTAGTATAGGGCTAGCGCTCGACACAGATACGCAGTATTTT. Translated, it gives CASSIGLALDTDTQYF.

The chain is built from TRBV5-6 and TRBJ1-4; perhaps TRBD1 as D (5 bases). CDR3 length equals 17 residues. V was clipped by 0 bases and J by 8 bases, with 20 bases between them. Germline values: CDR1 SGHDT, CDR2 YYEEEE. For the CDR3, the DNA is TGTGCCAGCAGCTTGGCGGGGTCGGTGGGGGATTTCGAAAAACTGTTTTTT. This codes for CASSLAGSVGDFEKLFF.

The chain joins TRBV27 to TRBJ1-2; 7 bases agree with TRBD1. V lost 2 bases, J lost 1 base, and 4 bases stayed unmatched. The CDR3 totals 15 residues. Germline-derived CDR1 and CDR2 are MNHEY and SMNVEV (reference sequence). The CDR3 DNA follows: TGTGCCAGCAGTTTACGGGCAGGGGGTAACTATGGCTACACCTTC. As protein: CASSLRAGGNYGYTF.